These 30 T cell receptor beta chains originate from one sample sequenced in a study of shared clonotypes between healthy human individuals. Generated by immunoSEQ multiplex PCR, the TCRdb table keeps only in-frame clones and is missing some. The repertoire consists of approximately 1,500,000 clones, with 95% to 99% occurring once and the leading ten covering approximately 0.45%. The sequenced material came from naive CD4+ T cells sorted from blood. Indicated subset: CD45RA+ positively selected. The receptors come from a man between 25 and 39 years old in good health.

This clone appeared once. The rearrangement joins TRBV6-1 to TRBJ1-1, with 7 bases lining up with TRBD1. The length of the CDR3 is 14 residues. J lost 0 bases, V lost 7 bases, and 5 bases had no gene match. Germline V lookup: CDR1 MNHNS, CDR2 SASEGT. In DNA, the CDR3 is TGTGCCAGCACCACGGGACAGATGAACACTGAAGCTTTCTTT. It encodes CASTTGQMNTEAFF.

V gene TRBV7-9 combines with J gene TRBJ2-7, with a weak D call TRBD2 (5 bases). CDR1 SEHNR and CDR2 FQNEAQ come from the germline V gene (reference sequence). CDR3 length: 14 amino acids. Trimming shortened V by 0 bases and J by 5 bases, and 11 bases separated the two germline ends. The CDR3: CASSLARVSHEQYF. As DNA, the CDR3 is TGTGCCAGCAGCTTAGCGAGGGTGTCCCACGAGCAGTACTTC.

This clone was detected once. The CDR3 region is CASRRSGTPETQYF. The DNA of the CDR3 is TGTGCCAGCAGGCGAAGCGGGACCCCAGAGACCCAGTACTTC. V gene TRBV6-5 combines with J gene TRBJ2-5; TRBD2 agrees at 7 bases. The germline V gene encodes CDR1 MNHEY and CDR2 SVGAGI. This CDR3 region has 14 residues. The junction had 8 bases not matched to a gene; V was cut back by 6 bases and J by 4 bases.

The V and J genes are TRBV11-2 and TRBJ2-2; D is perhaps TRBD1 (5 bases). V was pared by 0 bases and J by 3 bases, with 8 bases between. The CDR3 extends over 15 amino acids. CDR1 is SGHAT, CDR2 FQNNGV, per germline. CDR3 sequence (DNA): TGTGCCAGCAGCTTAGATCCAGGGCACACCGGGGAGCTGTTTTTT. It specifies CASSLDPGHTGELFF.

V usage is TRBV5-4 and J usage is TRBJ2-7; D unresolved. This CDR3 spans 13 amino acids. The V end lost 4 bases, the J end lost 0 bases, and 8 bases lay between the germline ends. Germline loops: CDR1 SGHNT, CDR2 YYREEE (reference sequence). CDR3 residues: CASSPVGSYEQYF. CDR3 nucleotide sequence: TGTGCCAGCAGCCCCGTTGGCTCCTACGAGCAGTACTTC. The complete variable domain, with remaining parts taken from reference TRBV5-4 and TRBJ2-7, reads ETGVTQSPTHLIKTRGQQVTLRCSSQSGHNTVSWYQQALGQGPQFIFQYYREEENGRGNFPPRFSGLQFPNYSSELNVNALELDDSALYLCASSPVGSYEQYFGPGTRLTVT.

The chain employs TRBV14 and TRBJ2-3; weak D call: TRBD1 (5 bases). Trimming removed 2 bases from V and 4 bases from J, with 16 bases in between. The CDR3 is 16 residues long. The germline V gene has CDR1 SGHDN and CDR2 FVKESK. The CDR3 loop is CASSQLGALIADTQYF. CDR3 DNA: TGTGCCAGCAGCCAATTAGGGGCGCTAATCGCAGATACGCAGTATTTT.

The chain employs TRBV19 and TRBJ1-2; D is possibly TRBD1 (6 bases). V was trimmed by 7 bases and J by 2 bases, leaving 14 bases between them. Germline loops: CDR1 LNHDA, CDR2 SQIVND (reference sequence). CDR3 length equals 14 residues. The CDR3 protein is CASKTTGPNYGYTF. The CDR3 nucleotides read TGTGCCAGTAAGACGACAGGACCAAACTATGGCTACACCTTC.

The rearrangement links TRBV18 to TRBJ2-7; D is unresolved. Trimming removed 3 bases at V and 2 bases at J, with 17 bases between. Germline V gives CDR1 KGHSH, CDR2 LQKENI. The CDR3 has 16 amino acids. The CDR3 reads CASSPLPGRLPYEQYF. Here the CDR3 DNA reads TGTGCCAGCTCACCGCTACCTGGCAGGCTCCCCTACGAGCAGTACTTC.

The chain employs TRBV7-9 and TRBJ2-7; D may be TRBD2 (5 bases). Deletions cut 5 bases from V and 2 bases from J, with 19 bases between. CDR3 size: 16 residues. CDR1 and CDR2 from the germline V gene are SEHNR and FQNEAQ (reference sequence). The CDR3 here is CASSRYAGVIPYEQYF. CDR3 bases: TGTGCCAGCAGCCGTTATGCGGGTGTTATACCCTACGAGCAGTACTTC.

This clone is a singleton in its sample. Other nucleotide sequences in the sample specify the same CDR3. V usage is TRBV30 and J usage is TRBJ2-7, with 7 nucleotides matching TRBD1. V gave up 2 bases and J gave up 5 bases; unmatched junction bases: 3. Germline-derived CDR1 and CDR2 are GTSNPN and SVGIG (reference sequence). The CDR3 length is 12 residues. CDR3 DNA: TGTGCCTGGAGTCCAGGGGGTAACGAGCAGTACTTC. It encodes CAWSPGGNEQYF.

The V and J genes are TRBV6-5 and TRBJ2-1; 8 bases are shared with TRBD1. Germline V gene data show CDR1 as MNHEY and CDR2 as SVGAGI. The V gene end was trimmed by 5 bases and the J gene end by 6 bases; junction bases not matched to a gene: 6. This CDR3 contains 14 residues. CDR3 amino acids: CASSRTGPINEQFF. The CDR3, as DNA: TGTGCCAGCAGTCGGACAGGGCCGATCAATGAGCAGTTCTTC.

Note on this clone: Within the sample, other DNA sequences also encode this same CDR3. The V and J genes are TRBV5-4 and TRBJ1-1; weak D call: TRBD1 (6 bases). Trimming removed 1 base from V and 0 bases from J, with 7 bases in between. The CDR3 sequence is 14 residues long. The germline V gene has CDR1 SGHNT and CDR2 YYREEE (reference sequence). The chain's CDR3 is CASSLTGMNTEAFF. Written as DNA, the CDR3 is TGTGCCAGCAGCTTGACAGGGATGAACACTGAAGCTTTCTTT. The full variable domain, in which reference TRBV5-4 and TRBJ1-1 provide the parts outside the CDR3, is ETGVTQSPTHLIKTRGQQVTLRCSSQSGHNTVSWYQQALGQGPQFIFQYYREEENGRGNFPPRFSGLQFPNYSSELNVNALELDDSALYLCASSLTGMNTEAFFGQGTRLTVV.

As DNA, the CDR3 is TGCGCCAGCAGCTCCGGGACAGATCTCTTATCCTACGAGCAGTACTTC. It is translated as CASSSGTDLLSYEQYF. V gene TRBV5-1 combines with J gene TRBJ2-7, with 7 bases matching TRBD1. Trimming cost V 3 bases and J 1 base; bases outside gene matches: 10. CDR1 is SGHRS and CDR2 is YFSETQ in the germline V gene. The CDR3 consists of 16 residues.

V and J are TRBV6-1 and TRBJ2-1; D is ambiguous. This CDR3 is built from 14 residues. From germline, CDR1 is MNHNS and CDR2 SASEGT. V dropped 2 bases and J dropped 2 bases, with 7 bases sitting between them. CDR3 protein: CASSERQAYNEQFF. In DNA, the CDR3 is TGTGCCAGCAGTGAACGGCAGGCCTACAATGAGCAGTTCTTC.

The chain has TRBV28 and TRBJ2-1, with 8 bases that match TRBD2. The germline V gene has CDR1 MDHEN and CDR2 SYDVKM. V gave up 7 bases and J gave up 5 bases; unmatched junction bases: 4. This CDR3 is 13 amino acids long. CDR3 DNA: TGTGCCAGCACGGGAGGGGTAAACAATGAGCAGTTCTTC. Translated: CASTGGVNNEQFF.

The V gene is TRBV5-5, the J gene TRBJ1-2; 9 bases match TRBD1. The germline V gene has CDR1 SGHKS and CDR2 YYEKEE (reference sequence). This CDR3 contains 14 residues. Unmatched junction bases numbered 3, after V lost 3 bases and J lost 3 bases. The CDR3 loop is CASSWTGADYGYTF. The CDR3 DNA reads TGTGCCAGCAGCTGGACAGGGGCGGACTATGGCTACACCTTC.

The gene calls are TRBV11-2 and TRBJ2-1, with 10 nucleotides matching TRBD1. The CDR3 totals 15 residues. After removal of 3 bases from V and 8 bases from J, the junction contained 7 bases not matched to a gene. From germline, CDR1 is SGHAT and CDR2 FQNNGV. CDR3 residues: CASSFRDRGWDEQFF. CDR3 DNA: TGTGCCAGCAGCTTCCGGGACAGGGGATGGGATGAGCAGTTCTTC.

The chain uses TRBV19 and TRBJ2-7; D is perhaps TRBD2 (6 bases). The V and J ends lost 5 bases and 0 bases respectively, with 11 bases between them. The CDR3 spans 14 residues. Germline V CDR1 and CDR2: LNHDA, SQIVND (reference sequence). CDR3 in amino acids: CASSPRTNSYEQYF. DNA of the CDR3: TGTGCCAGTAGTCCTAGGACTAACTCCTACGAGCAGTACTTC.

The chain employs TRBV4-1 and TRBJ2-5, with D maybe TRBD2 (5 bases). V was shortened by 3 bases and J by 4 bases, with 12 bases between the two germline ends. The CDR3 sequence is 14 residues long. The germline V gene encodes CDR1 MGHRA and CDR2 YSYEKL. For the CDR3, the DNA is TGCGCCAGCAGCCAGTGGACTTCTCTAGAGACCCAGTACTTC. It translates to CASSQWTSLETQYF.

This clone was detected only once. The chain carries TRBV10-2 and TRBJ2-3; a weak D match, TRBD2 (5 bases). The CDR3 sequence is 15 residues long. Germline assignment: CDR1 WSHSY and CDR2 SAAADI. Trimming pared 2 bases from V and 3 bases from J, leaving 12 bases between. CDR3 in amino acids: CASSEPTSGTDTQYF. The CDR3, as DNA: TGCGCCAGCAGTGAGCCAACAAGCGGAACAGATACGCAGTATTTT.

V is TRBV18 and J is TRBJ1-5; TRBD1 matches at 7 bases. Unmatched junction bases numbered 8, after V lost 1 base and J lost 2 bases. The CDR3 loop spans 17 amino acids. CDR1 and CDR2 (germline): KGHSH, LQKENI. Here the CDR3 reads CASSPRGRDSRNQPQHF. Written as DNA, the CDR3 is TGTGCCAGCTCACCACGAGGACGGGACAGCCGCAATCAGCCCCAGCATTTT.

V gene TRBV9 combines with J gene TRBJ2-3; 8 positions agree with TRBD2. The CDR3 totals 18 residues. Looked up from germline, CDR1 is SGDLS and CDR2 is YYNGEE. The ends lost 0 bases at V and 2 bases at J; junction bases unmatched: 11. CDR3 coding DNA: TGTGCCAGCAGCGTAGGGACTAGCAGAATAGGAGCCACAGATACGCAGTATTTT. This sequence encodes CASSVGTSRIGATDTQYF.

The V gene is TRBV20-1, the J gene TRBJ1-1; 9 bases line up with TRBD1. The CDR3 consists of 11 residues. J was trimmed by 11 bases and V by 8 bases; bases with no gene match: 9. CDR1 DFQATT and CDR2 SNEGSKA come from the germline V gene (reference sequence). The CDR3 region is CSCGQGTYAFF. In nucleotides, the CDR3 is TGCAGTTGTGGACAGGGGACTTACGCTTTCTTT.

As for this clone: Within the sample, other DNA sequences also encode this same CDR3. The J gene is TRBJ1-3, the V gene TRBV6-5, with D unclear. CDR1 is MNHEY and CDR2 is SVGAGI in the germline V gene. The CDR3 is 14 residues long. V lost 0 bases to trimming and J lost 0 bases, with 3 bases between them. CDR3: CASSYSGSGNTIYF. CDR3 coding DNA: TGTGCCAGCAGTTACTCCGGCTCTGGAAACACCATATATTTT.

The chain recombines TRBV6-6 with TRBJ1-4; 9 positions match TRBD1. The CDR3 is 12 residues long. Trimming at V came to 8 bases and at J to 8 bases, leaving 3 bases not matched to a gene. CDR1 is MNHNY, CDR2 SVGAGI, per germline (reference sequence). The CDR3 bases are TGTGCCAGCGGGACAGGGCTGGAAAAACTGTTTTTT. Residues: CASGTGLEKLFF.

The chain has TRBV28 and TRBJ2-7, with a weak D call TRBD1 (5 bases). Germline V gives CDR1 MDHEN, CDR2 SYDVKM. The V end lost 3 bases, the J end lost 7 bases, and 13 bases lay between the germline ends. This CDR3 comprises 13 residues. In DNA form, the CDR3 reads TGTGCCAGCAGTTTGGGCAGGGTGCGGGAGCAGTACTTC. This gives the protein CASSLGRVREQYF.

This clone showed up just once. This chain joins TRBV7-9 and TRBJ2-3; D perhaps matches TRBD2 (5 bases). Between the trimmed V and J ends, which lost 5 bases and 6 bases, there was a span of 15 bases. Germline V CDR1 and CDR2: SEHNR, FQNEAQ (reference sequence). This CDR3 spans 14 amino acids. CDR3 residues: CASSRSVVRDTQYF. CDR3 bases: TGTGCCAGCAGCCGTAGCGTGGTGCGGGATACGCAGTATTTT.

The chain employs TRBV7-2 and TRBJ2-7; D tentatively fits TRBD1 or TRBD2 (5 bases each). The CDR3 length is 14 residues. Looked up from germline, CDR1 is SGHTA and CDR2 is FQGNSA. V lost 1 base to trimming and J lost 6 bases, with 13 bases between them. CDR3: CASSLVPPGGEQYF. The CDR3 nucleotides read TGTGCCAGCAGCTTAGTACCCCCTGGGGGCGAGCAGTACTTC.

V usage is TRBV28 and J usage is TRBJ1-2; D gene unclear. V lost 8 bases and J 5 bases, leaving 15 bases between the germline ends. This CDR3 is 13 amino acids long. Germline V lookup: CDR1 MDHEN, CDR2 SYDVKM. CDR3 loop: CASWTHNSYGYTF. For the CDR3, the DNA is TGTGCCAGCTGGACGCATAACTCATATGGCTACACCTTC.

The chain uses TRBV4-3 and TRBJ1-2; a possible D gene is TRBD1 (6 bases). The germline CDR1 and CDR2 sequences are LGHNA and YSLEER. The CDR3 is 15 amino acids. V was cut by 5 bases and J by 4 bases, with 17 bases left in between. The CDR3 sequence: CASSTPGQIPYGYTF. The CDR3 bases are TGCGCCAGCAGCACACCGGGACAAATCCCCTATGGCTACACCTTC.